This paragraph reports one T cell receptor (beta chain). Its antigen is undetermined. This entry is derived from a study of graft-versus-host responses after intestinal transplantation. Overall study: Transplant types were multivisceral, liver-intestinal, or isolated intestinal.

Clones were sequenced by immunoSEQ multiplex PCR, and TCRdb holds only the in-frame ones, with some missing. The sample has some 48,000 clones; 85% to 95% are singletons. Per the germline V gene, CDR1 is MDHEN and CDR2 is SYDVKM. The CDR3 sequence is 15 residues long. V was pared by 1 base and J by 1 base, with 10 bases between. Whole-study results and caveats: An association linked early post-transplant HvG declines with peak circulating GvH clone levels. Allografts of one patient group, those with graft-donor T cell macrochimerism, had high graft-versus-host to host-versus-graft clonal ratios. Detection of GvH clones occurred in recipient marrow, and some had their first appearance in ileum or blood.

The sequence derives from a human donor who was the organ donor for an intestinal transplant. The V call is TRBV28, the J call TRBJ1-1; D is unresolved. Sequenced here: unstimulated CD8+ T cells sorted from spleen or lymph node cells, sampled before transplant. CDR3 amino acids: CASSLSGGGNTEAFF. The CDR3, as DNA: TGTGCCAGCAGTTTATCGGGCGGAGGGAACACTGAAGCTTTCTTT.